The 27 T cell receptor beta chains in this list originate from one sample, sequenced in a study of shared clonotypes between healthy human individuals. Assay: immunoSEQ multiplex PCR; the TCRdb copy retains only in-frame clones and omits some. The sample has roughly 2 million clones; roughly 94% are singletons. Sequencing used naive CD4+ T cells sorted from blood. The subset here: CD45RA+ positively selected. The receptors were gathered from a man between 18 and 35 years old in good health.

Concerning this clone: Additional DNA sequences in this sample encode the identical CDR3. The rearrangement links TRBV27 to TRBJ1-6; D is possibly TRBD1 (5 bases). The CDR3 extends over 12 amino acids. Germline CDR1 MNHEY, CDR2 SMNVEV (reference sequence). V was shortened by 3 bases and J by 10 bases, with 7 bases between the two germline ends. In DNA form, the CDR3 reads TGTGCCAGCAGTTTCCCAGGGTCACCCCTCCACTTT. Translating it yields CASSFPGSPLHF.

The chain joins TRBV11-2 to TRBJ2-3; TRBD2 aligns across 15 bases. V lost 0 bases, J lost 4 bases, and 8 bases stayed unmatched. The CDR3 runs 19 residues. The germline gives CDR1 SGHAT, CDR2 FQNNGV. This CDR3 reads CASSLDGRTSGRAPDTQYF. In DNA, the CDR3 is TGTGCCAGCAGCTTAGATGGGAGGACTAGCGGGAGGGCCCCAGATACGCAGTATTTT.

The rearrangement links TRBV5-1 to TRBJ1-1; TRBD1 agrees at 8 bases. The CDR3 sequence is 14 residues long. The V segment lost 4 bases and the J segment 1 base; nucleotides outside the gene matches: 3. Per the germline V gene, CDR1 is SGHRS and CDR2 is YFSETQ. For the CDR3, the DNA is TGCGCCAGCAGCATGGGACAGGAGAACACTGAAGCTTTCTTT. The encoded protein is CASSMGQENTEAFF.

The chain uses TRBV7-2 and TRBJ2-7; D is unresolved. Looked up from germline, CDR1 is SGHTA and CDR2 is FQGNSA. CDR3 length equals 14 residues. With 5 bases removed from V and 1 base from J, the gap between germline ends came to 12 bases. CDR3 bases: TGTGCCAGCAGCCAATACGAAGGTTCCTACGAGCAGTACTTC. It specifies CASSQYEGSYEQYF.

The chain carries TRBV29-1 and TRBJ2-3; 9 nucleotides line up with TRBD2. CDR1 is SQVTM, CDR2 ANQGSEA, per germline. The CDR3 has 16 residues. J gave up 3 bases and V 6 bases, and 13 bases lay outside the gene matches. The CDR3 sequence is CSVATGLARWTDTQYF. DNA of the CDR3: TGCAGCGTCGCAACTGGACTAGCGCGGTGGACAGATACGCAGTATTTT.

The chain combines TRBV5-6 with TRBJ1-4; D is uncertain. Trimming left V 4 bases short and J 4 bases short, with 14 bases between. The CDR3 is made up of 15 amino acids. Germline-derived CDR1 and CDR2 are SGHDT and YYEEEE. The CDR3 DNA reads as TGTGCCAGCAGCCCACAGCGGTGGGGTAATGAAAAACTGTTTTTT. It codes for CASSPQRWGNEKLFF.

The gene calls are TRBV27 and TRBJ2-3, with TRBD2 matching 9 bases. The CDR3 has 17 residues. Germline trimming cut 4 bases from V and 4 bases from J; bases unmatched to any gene: 12. Germline CDR1 is MNHEY and CDR2 is SMNVEV (reference sequence). CDR3 region: CASSYPLRSGGSDTQYF. The CDR3 DNA is TGTGCCAGCAGTTACCCCCTGAGGAGCGGGGGGTCAGATACGCAGTATTTT.

The chain has TRBV9 and TRBJ2-2, with 9 nucleotides matching TRBD1. Germline loops: CDR1 SGDLS, CDR2 YYNGEE. This CDR3 has 15 amino acids. The ends lost 4 bases at V and 4 bases at J; junction bases unmatched: 5. CDR3 in DNA: TGTGCCAGCAGCACTAGGACAGGGGTCACCGGGGAGCTGTTTTTT. Translating gives CASSTRTGVTGELFF.

This rearrangement joins TRBV30 to TRBJ2-1; D might be TRBD1 or TRBD2, each matching 5 bases. In germline, CDR1 is GTSNPN, CDR2 SVGIG (reference sequence). The CDR3 runs 13 residues. The V end was cut by 4 bases, the J end by 7 bases, with 14 bases between. CDR3 nucleotides: TGTGCCTGGAACATCCGGGGCCAAAATGAGCAGTTCTTC. It is translated as CAWNIRGQNEQFF.

This chain joins TRBV27 and TRBJ1-3; D not resolved. Germline V gene lookup returns CDR1 MNHEY and CDR2 SMNVEV (reference sequence). V shed 5 bases and J shed 0 bases, with 8 bases lying between them. This CDR3 spans 14 amino acids. CDR3 DNA sequence: TGTGCCAGCAGTACATCCGTCTCTGGAAACACCATATATTTT. Translated: CASSTSVSGNTIYF.

The count of this clone is one. The CDR3 is CASSPRGTGPYEQYF. The DNA of the CDR3 is TGTGCCAGCAGCCCTCGGGGGACAGGACCTTACGAGCAGTACTTC. V and J are TRBV6-5 and TRBJ2-7, with TRBD1 matching 8 bases. The CDR3 consists of 15 residues. Germline-derived CDR1 and CDR2 are MNHEY and SVGAGI. V lost 6 bases, J lost 4 bases, and 11 bases stayed unmatched.

The chain carries TRBV18 and TRBJ1-4, with 7 bases aligning to TRBD1. Per germline, CDR1 KGHSH and CDR2 LQKENI. The junction had 9 bases not matched to a gene; V was cut back by 3 bases and J by 2 bases. The CDR3 contains 17 residues. The CDR3 nucleotides read TGTGCCAGCTCACCCCGACAGGGAAGGGTCACTAATGAAAAACTGTTTTTT. It translates to CASSPRQGRVTNEKLFF.

This chain links TRBV5-1 with TRBJ1-1, with D hard to call. CDR1 is SGHRS, CDR2 YFSETQ, per germline. Trimming removed 0 bases at V and 7 bases at J, with 13 bases between. The CDR3 consists of 14 residues. CDR3 sequence reads: CASSLEGRGLEAFF. The CDR3 DNA reads TGCGCCAGCAGCTTGGAAGGTAGAGGGCTTGAAGCTTTCTTT.

The V and J genes are TRBV9 and TRBJ1-4; D gene uncertain. Germline values: CDR1 SGDLS, CDR2 YYNGEE. Between the trimmed V and J ends, which lost 3 bases and 3 bases, there was a span of 18 bases. This CDR3 contains 17 residues. Here the CDR3 DNA reads TGTGCCAGCAGCGGTGAGGGCCCGGAGGACCCTAATGAAAAACTGTTTTTT. Translating gives CASSGEGPEDPNEKLFF.

V usage is TRBV7-8 and J usage is TRBJ2-3; no firm D call. This CDR3 is built from 13 residues. The germline CDR1 and CDR2 sequences are SGHVS and FQNEAQ. With 5 bases removed from V and 4 bases from J, the gap between germline ends came to 10 bases. The CDR3 loop reads CASSHARADTQYF. CDR3 sequence (DNA): TGTGCCAGCAGCCATGCAAGGGCAGATACGCAGTATTTT.

V is TRBV5-1 and J is TRBJ1-1; D is undetermined. V was pared by 3 bases and J by 1 base, with 10 bases between. CDR1 and CDR2 (germline): SGHRS, YFSETQ. The CDR3 extends over 14 amino acids. This CDR3 reads CASSWGGGNTEAFF. In nucleotides, the CDR3 is TGCGCCAGCAGCTGGGGAGGTGGGAACACTGAAGCTTTCTTT. The variable domain in full, with the rest retrieved from reference TRBV5-1 and TRBJ1-1, is KAGVTQTPRYLIKTRGQQVTLSCSPISGHRSVSWYQQTPGQGLQFLFEYFSETQRNKGNFPGRFSGRQFSNSRSEMNVSTLELGDSALYLCASSWGGGNTEAFFGQGTRLTVV.

The chain employs TRBV29-1 and TRBJ2-3; maybe TRBD2 (6 bases). The germline V gene has CDR1 SQVTM and CDR2 ANQGSEA. The CDR3 covers 12 residues. The V gene lost 3 bases and the J gene lost 4 bases, with 8 bases spanning the gap. The CDR3 protein is CSVEGTSDTQYF. The CDR3 DNA sequence: TGCAGCGTTGAGGGGACTTCAGATACGCAGTATTTT.

The CDR3 nucleotides read TGTGCCAGCAGCCTCTTCGTGATAGCTAACTATGGCTACACCTTC. It codes for CASSLFVIANYGYTF. The chain is built from TRBV28 and TRBJ1-2; D is undetermined. The V end lost 6 bases, the J end lost 0 bases, and 14 bases lay between the germline ends. The germline V gene encodes CDR1 MDHEN and CDR2 SYDVKM. The CDR3 consists of 15 residues.

The CDR3 DNA reads as TGTGCCGCACATGTGGAGGGATGGAATGAGCAGTTCTTC. Translating it yields CAAHVEGWNEQFF. The chain joins TRBV9 to TRBJ2-1, with D perhaps TRBD2 (6 bases). In germline, CDR1 is SGDLS, CDR2 YYNGEE. The CDR3 covers 13 residues. V lost 10 bases and J 7 bases, leaving 18 bases between the germline ends.

The chain joins TRBV29-1 to TRBJ1-1; D unclear. Trimming pared 1 base from V and 1 base from J, leaving 10 bases between. This CDR3 comprises 14 residues. CDR1 and CDR2 from the germline V gene are SQVTM and ANQGSEA. In DNA form, the CDR3 reads TGCAGCGTTGAAGGCTACAGTAAGAACACTGAAGCTTTCTTT. Amino acids: CSVEGYSKNTEAFF.

V usage is TRBV5-1 and J usage is TRBJ1-6; the D is unclear. Germline V gene lookup returns CDR1 SGHRS and CDR2 YFSETQ. Trimming took off 1 base at V and 0 bases at J, with 11 bases between the two ends. This CDR3 spans 17 amino acids. CDR3 DNA: TGCGCCAGCAGCTTGCAAACACCAAGCTCCTATAATTCACCCCTCCACTTT. Translated: CASSLQTPSSYNSPLHF.

This clone was observed a handful of times. The chain has TRBV6-5 and TRBJ1-6, with a possible D match to TRBD1 (6 bases). The CDR3 contains 15 residues. V was cut by 7 bases and J by 5 bases, with 15 bases left in between. Germline V gives CDR1 MNHEY, CDR2 SVGAGI. The CDR3 loop reads CASMQGLTHNSPLHF. As DNA, the CDR3 is TGTGCCAGCATGCAGGGGCTGACCCATAATTCACCCCTCCACTTT.

This clone was observed once. The gene calls are TRBV19 and TRBJ2-6; tentative D call: TRBD2 (6 bases). This CDR3 is 19 amino acids long. The ends were cut back, 1 base at V and 0 bases at J, with 16 bases in the middle. Germline CDR1 LNHDA, CDR2 SQIVND (reference sequence). CDR3 region: CASSIVRGKMSSGANVLTF. CDR3 bases: TGTGCCAGTAGTATAGTCCGGGGGAAGATGAGCTCTGGGGCCAACGTCCTGACTTTC.

The chain is built from TRBV10-1 and TRBJ1-2, with no clear D. V lost 5 bases, J lost 2 bases, and 9 bases lay in between. There are 13 residues in the CDR3. CDR1 and CDR2 (germline): WNHNN, SYGVQD (reference sequence). The CDR3 nucleotides are TGCGCCAGCAGTTTTGCGGCCAACTATGGCTACACCTTC. Its protein is CASSFAANYGYTF.

The chain couples TRBV30 to TRBJ1-5, with 8 bases fitting TRBD1. This CDR3 region has 15 residues. Unmatched junction bases numbered 8, after V lost 2 bases and J lost 5 bases. The germline gives CDR1 GTSNPN, CDR2 SVGIG (reference sequence). This CDR3 reads CAWSPGTGVYQPQHF. The CDR3 DNA sequence: TGTGCCTGGAGTCCCGGGACAGGAGTTTATCAGCCCCAGCATTTT.

The genes are TRBV11-2 and TRBJ2-2, with D hard to call. Trimming took off 6 bases at V and 1 base at J, with 6 bases between the two ends. The CDR3 is 13 residues long. Looked up from germline, CDR1 is SGHAT and CDR2 is FQNNGV. The chain's CDR3 is CASSSGNTGELFF. The CDR3 region has the DNA TGTGCCAGCAGTTCGGGGAACACCGGGGAGCTGTTTTTT.

V and J are TRBV5-1 and TRBJ2-1; 8 nucleotides line up with TRBD2. V lost 0 bases, J lost 7 bases, and 6 bases stayed unmatched. CDR3 length: 15 residues. CDR1 and CDR2 (germline): SGHRS, YFSETQ. CDR3 nucleotides: TGCGCCAGCAGCTTGGTTAGCGGGGTTCGGAATGAGCAGTTCTTC. Translating it yields CASSLVSGVRNEQFF.